This TCR beta chain was sequenced for a study of OX40 agonist ivuxolimab in advanced cancers. Study-wide context: A male proportion of just over 80% was recorded, with mean age around 60 years and range roughly 23 to 79. Enrollees could have had prior anti-PD-1, anti-PD-L1 or anti-CTLA-4 therapy, which over 35% had received.

Worth noting for this clone: The antigen is not known.

The protocol was immunoSEQ multiplex PCR, while the TCRdb copy is restricted to in-frame clones and leaves out a portion. The table lists about 67,000 clones, around 87% of them singletons. Findings and caveats of the study: Compared with others, partial responders at 0.1-3.0 mg/kg displayed clonal expansion among the lowest. Fewer expanded clones were found on average in CD4+ than in CD8+ T cells.

This sequence originates from an adult with an advanced solid tumor such as melanoma, head and neck, liver or kidney cancer. Sequences were derived from CD4+ or CD8+ T cells sorted from blood, sampled in a trial of the OX40 agonist ivuxolimab.

For the CDR3, the DNA is TGCAGCGTTGAAGGGTCCAGCGGGGGTAGCAATGAGCAGTTCTTC. As protein: CSVEGSSGGSNEQFF. The rearrangement joins TRBV29-1 to TRBJ2-1; 8 bases fit TRBD2. There are 15 residues in the CDR3. V dropped 1 base and J dropped 6; count of bases not matched to a gene: 8. Germline V CDR1 and CDR2: SQVTM, ANQGSEA.